Described below is a single T cell receptor (beta chain) sequence and its context. Its specificity is not known. Naive CD8 cells, CD45RO-negative and positively selected for CCR7, excluded terminally differentiated effector memory CD45RA+ cells. The sample belongs to a study of shared clonotypes between healthy human individuals. Study results and caveats: Sharing across four donors was highest in naive CD4 (roughly 5%) and lowest in memory CD8 (about 0.4%).

CDR3 length: 19 amino acids. V lost 0 bases and J lost 0, with 19 bases in between. In germline, CDR1 is KGHSH, CDR2 LQKENI. For sorted subsets, about 190 ng DNA per replicate equaled about 27,000 T cell genomes. Libraries were prepared by immunoSEQ multiplex PCR; TCRdb keeps only in-frame clonotypes and omits some of them. The sample consists of a few million clones, roughly 93% of them appearing once. Sequencing input: naive CD8+ T cells from PBMCs. The sequence derives from a man aged 18 to 30 in good health. Some clones in this sample may be carry-over from other donors' samples. The gene calls are TRBV18 and TRBJ2-3; D gene uncertain. The chain's CDR3 is CASSPPSVSRVPSTDTQYF. The CDR3 DNA follows: TGTGCCAGCTCACCACCGTCAGTCAGTCGGGTCCCTAGCACAGATACGCAGTATTTT. The full variable domain, completed using reference TRBV18 and TRBJ2-3, is NAGVMQNPRHLVRRRGQEARLRCSPMKGHSHVYWYRQLPEEGLKFMVYLQKENIIDESGMPKERFSAEFPKEGPSILRIQQVVRGDSAAYFCASSPPSVSRVPSTDTQYFGPGTRLTVL.